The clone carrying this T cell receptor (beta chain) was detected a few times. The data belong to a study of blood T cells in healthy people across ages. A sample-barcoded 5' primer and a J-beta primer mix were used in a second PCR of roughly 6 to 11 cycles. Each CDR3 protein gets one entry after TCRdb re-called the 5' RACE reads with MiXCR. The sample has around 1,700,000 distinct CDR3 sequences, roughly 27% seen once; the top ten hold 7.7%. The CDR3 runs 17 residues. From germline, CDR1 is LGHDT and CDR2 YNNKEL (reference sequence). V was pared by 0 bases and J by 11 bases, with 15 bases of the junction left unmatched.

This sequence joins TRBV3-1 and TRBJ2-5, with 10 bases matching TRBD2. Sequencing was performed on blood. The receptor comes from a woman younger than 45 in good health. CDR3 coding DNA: TGTGCCAGCAGCCAAGAGTCGAGCCTAGCGGGAGTCGGCGGGCAGTACTTC. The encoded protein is CASSQESSLAGVGGQYF.